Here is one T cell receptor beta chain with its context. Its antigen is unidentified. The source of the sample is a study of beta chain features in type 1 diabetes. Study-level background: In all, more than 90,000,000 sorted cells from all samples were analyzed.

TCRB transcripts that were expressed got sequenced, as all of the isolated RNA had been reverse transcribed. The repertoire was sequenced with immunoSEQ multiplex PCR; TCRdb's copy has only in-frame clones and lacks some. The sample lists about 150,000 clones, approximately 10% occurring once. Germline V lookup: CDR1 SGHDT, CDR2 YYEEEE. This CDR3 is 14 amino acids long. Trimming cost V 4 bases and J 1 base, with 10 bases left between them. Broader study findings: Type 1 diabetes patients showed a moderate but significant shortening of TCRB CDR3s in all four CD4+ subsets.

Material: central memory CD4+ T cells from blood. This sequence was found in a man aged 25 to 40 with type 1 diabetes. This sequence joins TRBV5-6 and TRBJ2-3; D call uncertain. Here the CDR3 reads CASSPPVGTDTQYF. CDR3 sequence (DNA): TGTGCCAGCAGCCCCCCGGTTGGCACAGATACGCAGTATTTT.